Listed here is a single T cell receptor (beta chain). This entry comes from a study of technical replicates of blood from a handful of donors. In germline, CDR1 is SGHNT, CDR2 YENEEA. The CDR3 runs to 13 residues. With 3 bases clipped from V and 7 bases from J, the junction kept 4 bases outside the gene matches. Using immunoSEQ multiplex PCR, the repertoire was profiled, and TCRdb retains in-frame clones only, with some absent. The sample comprises tens of thousands of clones, about nine tenths of which are singletons, and 0.3% to 0.4% rests with the top ten. The J gene is TRBJ2-7, the V gene TRBV11-3, with 9 bases fitting TRBD1. The sample taken for sequencing was T cells isolated from PBMCs. The TCR comes from a human donor in good health. Some clones in this sample may be carry-over from other donors' samples. In DNA form, the CDR3 reads TGTGCCAGCAGCTTGAGGACAGGGGAAGAGCAGTACTTC. This codes for CASSLRTGEEQYF.